The 7 T cell receptor beta chains below come from one sample, sequenced in a study of PD-1 blockade in classical Hodgkin lymphoma. Here immunoSEQ multiplex PCR was the method, and the copy in TCRdb shows in-frame clones only, minus some. The table records approximately 44,000 clones, about 71% of them present only once. Each patient experienced a relapse that followed autologous stem cell transplantation, and brentuximab vedotin exposure varied. The material sequenced was peripheral blood mononuclear cells (PBMCs), taken at baseline. The receptors derive from a human donor with classical Hodgkin lymphoma.

This clone is labeled medium-sized. The CDR3: CASSLTVYETEAFF. The CDR3 DNA reads TGTGCCAGCAGTTTAACGGTCTATGAAACTGAAGCTTTCTTT. The chain recombines TRBV28 with TRBJ1-1; no firm D call. Trimming took off 2 bases at V and 5 bases at J, with 12 bases between the two ends. The length of the CDR3 is 14 residues. Germline CDR1 and CDR2: MDHEN and SYDVKM.

The rearrangement uses TRBV7-9 and TRBJ2-5; D is possibly TRBD1 (5 bases). Per germline, CDR1 SEHNR and CDR2 FQNEAQ (reference sequence). This CDR3 is built from 17 residues. Trimming took 1 base from V and 3 from J, leaving 18 bases between them. The CDR3 DNA sequence: TGTGCCAGCAGCTTAGGTTGGGGCAACATTAAGAAAGAGACCCAGTACTTC. It yields the protein CASSLGWGNIKKETQYF.

With respect to this clone: At the DNA level, this CDR3 is encoded by other sequences in the same sample as well. The chain couples TRBV6-5 to TRBJ1-2, with 11 bases fitting TRBD1. CDR3 length equals 16 residues. Germline V CDR1 and CDR2: MNHEY, SVGAGI. The junction had 5 bases not matched to a gene; V was cut back by 0 bases and J by 5 bases. CDR3 loop: CASSYSRTGGGYGYTF. As DNA, the CDR3 is TGTGCCAGCAGTTACTCTCGGACAGGGGGCGGGTATGGCTACACCTTC.

The chain recombines TRBV6-1 with TRBJ2-7; TRBD1 agrees at 7 bases. The CDR3 covers 11 residues. Trimming removed 6 bases from V and 4 bases from J; junction bases left unmatched: 0. Germline CDR1 is MNHNS and CDR2 is SASEGT. The DNA of the CDR3 is TGTGCCAGCAGACAGGGGTACGAGCAGTACTTC. Its protein is CASRQGYEQYF.

The genes are TRBV6-5 and TRBJ1-1; no clear D. Trimming took off 2 bases at V and 4 bases at J, with 17 bases between the two ends. The CDR3 spans 16 residues. Germline CDR1 reads MNHEY; CDR2 reads SVGAGI. CDR3 in amino acids: CASSYRGVRLGTEAFF. In DNA form, the CDR3 reads TGTGCCAGCAGTTACCGCGGGGTTAGGCTGGGCACTGAAGCTTTCTTT.

The chain recombines TRBV5-1 with TRBJ2-5, with D perhaps TRBD1 or TRBD2 (6 bases each). The CDR3 totals 13 residues. V lost 6 bases to trimming and J lost 5 bases, with 14 bases between them. CDR1 is SGHRS, CDR2 YFSETQ, per germline. In DNA form, the CDR3 reads TGCGCCAGCACCCCAGGGGCGGGGGAGACCCAGTACTTC. It codes for CASTPGAGETQYF.

The chain joins TRBV2 to TRBJ2-3; D possibly corresponds to TRBD1 (5 bases). The CDR3 extends over 13 amino acids. CDR1 SNHLY and CDR2 FYNNEI come from the germline V gene. V was trimmed by 10 bases and J by 0 bases, leaving 11 bases between them. CDR3 residues: CATQAASTDTQYF. DNA of the CDR3: TGTGCCACACAGGCGGCGAGCACAGATACGCAGTATTTT.